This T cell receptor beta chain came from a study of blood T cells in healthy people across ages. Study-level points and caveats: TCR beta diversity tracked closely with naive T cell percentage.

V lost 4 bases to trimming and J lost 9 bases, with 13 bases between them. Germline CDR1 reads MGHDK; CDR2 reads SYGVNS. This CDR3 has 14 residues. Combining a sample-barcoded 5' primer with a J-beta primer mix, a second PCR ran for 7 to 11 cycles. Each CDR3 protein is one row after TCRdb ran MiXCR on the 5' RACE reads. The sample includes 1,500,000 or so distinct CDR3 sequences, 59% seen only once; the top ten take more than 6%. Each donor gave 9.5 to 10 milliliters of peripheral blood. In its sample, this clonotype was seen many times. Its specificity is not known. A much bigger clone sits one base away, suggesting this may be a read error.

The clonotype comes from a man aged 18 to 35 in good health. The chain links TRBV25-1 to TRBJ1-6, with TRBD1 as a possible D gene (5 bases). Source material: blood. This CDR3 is CASSGWGEASPLHF. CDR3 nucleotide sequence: TGTGCCAGCAGTGGATGGGGGGAAGCTTCACCCCTCCACTTT. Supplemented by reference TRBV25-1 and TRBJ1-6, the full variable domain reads EADIYQTPRYLVIGTGKKITLECSQTMGHDKMYWYQQDPGMELHLIHYSYGVNSTEKGDLSSESTVSRIRTEHFPLTLESARPSHTSQYLCASSGWGEASPLHFGNGTRLTVT.